This T cell receptor beta chain was profiled in a study of blood T cell repertoires in COVID-19. Background on the study: Both acute and convalescent COVID-19 samples were obtained from the United States, Italy and Spain. Sources were T cells, B-cell-depleted T cells, or PBMCs; the material itself was cDNA or gDNA.

Under the authors' procedure: Amplification with reference gene primers provided the estimates of nucleated cell counts. Measured with immunoSEQ multiplex PCR; TCRdb has only the in-frame clones, and not every one. V, J and clone size reflect that table, while D and trimming were determined from the DNA. The repertoire holds 140,000 to 150,000 clones, with 75% to 90% as singletons. This CDR3 is 15 amino acids long. V shed 4 bases and J shed 7 bases, with 17 bases lying between them. Germline V gene lookup returns CDR1 SGHRS and CDR2 YFSETQ. Followed over time, Seattle patients had been enrolled while infection was active.

The sequence derives from a woman aged 60-70 years with COVID-19, enrolled during active disease. Specimen: peripheral blood. The rearrangement links TRBV5-1 to TRBJ1-4; a possible D gene is TRBD1 (6 bases). The CDR3 DNA reads as TGCGCCAGCAGCCCAGAGGCAGGGGAGGGTGAAAAACTGTTTTTT. This encodes CASSPEAGEGEKLFF. The full variable domain, in which reference TRBV5-1 and TRBJ1-4 provide the parts outside the CDR3, is KAGVTQTPRYLIKTRGQQVTLSCSPISGHRSVSWYQQTPGQGLQFLFEYFSETQRNKGNFPGRFSGRQFSNSRSEMNVSTLELGDSALYLCASSPEAGEGEKLFFGSGTQLSVL.